Sequencing of this TCR beta chain was carried out in a study of cytomegalovirus exposure and HLA in healthy donors. Across the study: Some 85 million unique TCRs from HLA-typed donors were held in an early data release. Study-wide findings and caveats: In a later analysis, a missense DCLRE1C variant was linked to TCR beta V- and J-gene trimming.

The CDR3 covers 15 residues. Germline V gives CDR1 SGHDN, CDR2 FVKESK. Trimming cost V 1 base and J 1 base; bases outside gene matches: 4. Concerning this clone itself: Its antigen is not known.

The PCR contained 60 Vbeta and 13 Jbeta primers. Under the authors' procedure: Unique TCR beta chains totaled some 78 million in a later count, with roughly 11 million of them shared. Data came from immunoSEQ multiplex PCR; TCRdb stores just in-frame clones and leaves some out. V, J and clone size derive from that table, while D and trimming were established from the DNA sequence. The data contain a few hundred thousand clones, around nine tenths of them singletons. This chain connects TRBV14 to TRBJ2-7; 7 bases fit TRBD1. This TCR was recovered from a woman aged 18-29 years in good health and CMV-seronegative. The material sequenced was PBMCs. CDR3 region: CASSQGDSPSYEQYF. For the CDR3, the DNA is TGTGCCAGCAGCCAAGGGGACAGCCCGTCCTACGAGCAGTACTTC.